Listed below are T cell receptor beta chains from one sample, sequenced in a study of T-cell reconstitution after alpha-beta-depleted transplantation in children. TCRdb independently ran MiXCR on the PCR reads; one entry per CDR3 protein. Of some 600,000 distinct CDR3 sequences listed, 10% to 15% are singletons. Sequences were derived from PBMCs, mostly from graft donor cells, sampled 360 days after TCRalphabeta/CD19-depleted stem cell transplant. Every receptor here comes from a male patient between 10 and 17 years old who had a stem cell transplant for acute myeloid leukemia, so the T cells may come from the graft donor. Both conserved end residues are part of each CDR3. Each record gives: J gene, D gene, V gene, clone size, CDR3 DNA, CDR3 protein. D genes are given only for firm matches. Rows give clone size only sometimes, using once, few, many, or a class for an expanded clone.

J gene: TRBJ2-1
D gene: TRBD2
V gene: TRBV12-3/TRBV12-4
clone size: .
CDR3 DNA: TGTGCCAGCAGTTTAGTGTTGGGACTATTTGGGACTTACAATGAGCAGTTCTTC
CDR3 protein: CASSLVLGLFGTYNEQFF

J gene: TRBJ2-3
D gene: .
V gene: TRBV29-1
clone size: .
CDR3 DNA: TGCAGCCCGGTCCAGGTCGGGGTAGACACAGATACGCAGTATTTT
CDR3 protein: CSPVQVGVDTDTQYF

J gene: TRBJ2-7
D gene: TRBD2
V gene: TRBV27
clone size: .
CDR3 DNA: TGTGCCAGCAGTTTATTAGGGACTACAGGCGAGCAGTACTTC
CDR3 protein: CASSLLGTTGEQYF

J gene: TRBJ2-1
D gene: .
V gene: TRBV6-5
clone size: .
CDR3 DNA: TGTGCCAGCAGTTACGGGGGGGCTCTCTACAATGAGCAGTTCTTC
CDR3 protein: CASSYGGALYNEQFF

J gene: TRBJ2-2
D gene: .
V gene: TRBV28
clone size: many
CDR3 DNA: TGTGCCAGCAGATCGATGGAGCTGTTTTTT
CDR3 protein: CASRSMELFF

J gene: TRBJ1-2
D gene: .
V gene: TRBV3-1
clone size: many
CDR3 DNA: TGTGCCAGCAGCCAAGGTTTTCGTGGCTACACCTTC
CDR3 protein: CASSQGFRGYTF

J gene: TRBJ2-7
D gene: .
V gene: TRBV5-5
clone size: few
CDR3 DNA: TGTGCCAGCAGCGTACAGAGTCTTTCTACCTACGAGCAGTACTTC
CDR3 protein: CASSVQSLSTYEQYF

J gene: TRBJ1-4
D gene: .
V gene: TRBV6-5
clone size: few
CDR3 DNA: TGTGCCAGCAGTTGGGGGCCAGGGGCAGAAGGTGAAAAACTGTTTTTT
CDR3 protein: CASSWGPGAEGEKLFF

J gene: TRBJ2-2
D gene: TRBD2
V gene: TRBV7-9
clone size: few
CDR3 DNA: TGTGCCAGCACCGCCCTACTAGCGGGAGCGAACACCGGGGAGCTGTTTTTT
CDR3 protein: CASTALLAGANTGELFF

J gene: TRBJ1-1
D gene: TRBD1
V gene: TRBV29-1
clone size: .
CDR3 DNA: TGCAGCGCCGCGGGACAGATTAACCTTCTTAGATATGCTGAAGCTTTCTTT
CDR3 protein: CSAAGQINLLRYAEAFF

J gene: TRBJ2-3
D gene: .
V gene: TRBV12-3/TRBV12-4
clone size: .
CDR3 DNA: TGTGCCAGCACCATTAGGGGGATAGGGGATACGCAGTATTTT
CDR3 protein: CASTIRGIGDTQYF